The sequence of this T cell receptor (beta chain) was determined in a study of T cell responses to AZD1222 COVID-19 vaccine. Points from the study as a whole: At study baseline, merely more than 5 AZD1222 recipients were seropositive. Spike-specific TCR breadth and depth went up after people got two AZD1222 doses. Spike was spanned by vaccine-associated CD4 TCRs, which were dominant at 160-218 and 743-854.

Germline CDR1 reads SNHLY; CDR2 reads FYNNEI. CDR3 length: 14 amino acids. Trimming removed 1 base at V and 7 bases at J, with 13 bases between. Only in-frame clones appear in the TCRdb table, and some are missing; sequencing was by immunoSEQ multiplex PCR. This table holds approximately 60,000 clones, around 85% found once. On this clone itself: What it recognizes is unknown.

The sequences come from peripheral blood, collected on day 0 of MenACWY control vaccination. The genes are TRBV2 and TRBJ2-5; D remains unclear. This receptor was identified in an adult in good health. CDR3 protein: CASSEVLGSGTQYF. DNA for the CDR3: TGTGCCAGCAGTGAAGTACTGGGATCCGGGACCCAGTACTTC. Full variable domain (remainder filled in from reference TRBV2 and TRBJ2-5): EPEVTQTPSHQVTQMGQEVILRCVPISNHLYFYWYRQILGQKVEFLVSFYNNEISEKSEIFDDQFSVERPDGSNFTLKIRSTKLEDSAMYFCASSEVLGSGTQYFGPGTRLLVL.